This T cell receptor (beta chain) was sequenced in a study of T cell responses to AZD1222 COVID-19 vaccine. Regarding the study as a whole: Baseline seropositivity occurred in only 5 to 7 AZD1222 recipients. It should be noted that donors were predominantly white British and more often female, and clonal diversity was possibly underestimated. Spike-specific TCR breadth and depth went up after people got two AZD1222 doses. Spike was spanned by vaccine-associated CD4 TCRs, which were dominant at 160-218 and 743-854.

Only in-frame clones appear in the TCRdb table, and some are missing; sequencing was by immunoSEQ multiplex PCR. This table holds 120,000 to 150,000 clones, approximately 88% found once. In the case of this clone: Its specificity is not known.

With 3 bases removed from V and 6 bases from J, the gap between germline ends came to 11 bases. This CDR3 contains 14 residues. Germline loops: CDR1 KGHSH, CDR2 LQKENI. Sequences were derived from peripheral blood, sampled on day 0 of AZD1222 vaccination. This chain connects TRBV18 to TRBJ1-4; D remains unclear. This TCR was recovered from an adult in good health. CDR3 sequence: CASSPEYIDEKLFF. The CDR3 region has the DNA TGTGCCAGCTCACCGGAGTATATTGATGAAAAACTGTTTTTT.